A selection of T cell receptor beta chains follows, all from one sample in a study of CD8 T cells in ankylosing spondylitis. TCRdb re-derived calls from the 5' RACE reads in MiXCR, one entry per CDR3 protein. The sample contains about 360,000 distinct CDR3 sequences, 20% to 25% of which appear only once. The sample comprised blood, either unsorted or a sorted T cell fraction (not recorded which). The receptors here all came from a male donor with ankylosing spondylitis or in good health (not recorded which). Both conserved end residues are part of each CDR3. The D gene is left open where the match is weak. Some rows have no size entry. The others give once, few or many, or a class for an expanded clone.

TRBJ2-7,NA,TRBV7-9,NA,TGTGCCAGCAGCTCGGAGGGGGCCCCCTACGAGCAGTACTTC,CASSSEGAPYEQYF
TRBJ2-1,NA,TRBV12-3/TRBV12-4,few,TGTGCCAGCAGTTTGGATGCGGGCAATGAGCAGTTCTTC,CASSLDAGNEQFF
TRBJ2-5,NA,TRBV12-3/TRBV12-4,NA,TGTGCCAGCAGACCTACAGGGTTAGAGACCCAGTACTTC,CASRPTGLETQYF
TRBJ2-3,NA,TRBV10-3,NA,TGTGCCATCAGTGAGGAACAGAGTAGCACAGATACGCAGTATTTT,CAISEEQSSTDTQYF
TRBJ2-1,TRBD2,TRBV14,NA,TGTGCCAGCAGCCTTCGTGATAGCGGGGGCCTTTACAATGAGCAGTTCTTC,CASSLRDSGGLYNEQFF
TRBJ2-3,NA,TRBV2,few,TGTGCCAGCAGTGATCGGCGGTCTAGCACAGATACGCAGTATTTT,CASSDRRSSTDTQYF
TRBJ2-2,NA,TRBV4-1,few,TGCGCCAGCAGCCAAGATCTGGTATCGGACACCGGGGAGCTGTTTTTT,CASSQDLVSDTGELFF
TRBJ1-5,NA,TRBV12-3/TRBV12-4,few,TGTGCCAGCAGAGCTCAGGATAGCAATCAGCCCCAGCATTTT,CASRAQDSNQPQHF
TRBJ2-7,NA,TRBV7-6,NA,TGTGCCAGCAGCCCACCGGGTTCAGGGGTCGCGGGGTCCTACGAGCAGTACTTC,CASSPPGSGVAGSYEQYF
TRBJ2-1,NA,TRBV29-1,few,TGCAGCGCCGACACTACTTCCTCCGCCCTCTACAATGAGCAGTTCTTC,CSADTTSSALYNEQFF
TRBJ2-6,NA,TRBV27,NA,TGTGCCAGCAGTCCCTCCCTTCGGGCCAACGTCCTGACTTTC,CASSPSLRANVLTF
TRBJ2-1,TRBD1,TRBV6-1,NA,TGTGCCAGCAGGACCGGGACAGGGGACAATGAGCAGTTCTTC,CASRTGTGDNEQFF
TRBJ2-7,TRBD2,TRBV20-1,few,TGCAGTGCTAGAGCCAGCGGGGCGAGCTACGAGCAGTACTTC,CSARASGASYEQYF
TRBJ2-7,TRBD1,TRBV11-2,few,TGTGCCAGCAGGCAGGGGGCGGGCTACGAGCAGTACTTC,CASRQGAGYEQYF
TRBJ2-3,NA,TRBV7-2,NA,TGTGCCAGCAGCTTACGATTGGGTAGGGACCACAATACGCAGTATTTT,CASSLRLGRDHNTQYF
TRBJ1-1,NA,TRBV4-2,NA,TGTGCCAGCAGCCAAGAGGGGCAGGGGTCTGTTGAAGCTTTCTTT,CASSQEGQGSVEAFF
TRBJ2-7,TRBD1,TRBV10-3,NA,TGTGCCCCGCACACTTCGACAGGGTTTATGCACGAGCAGTACTTC,CAPHTSTGFMHEQYF
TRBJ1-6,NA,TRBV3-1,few,TGTGCCAGCAGCCATGCCGACAGATACTATAATTCACCCCTCCACTTT,CASSHADRYYNSPLHF
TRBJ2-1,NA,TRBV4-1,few,TGCGCCAGCAGCCGGGACCCGGAGAATGAGCAGTTCTTC,CASSRDPENEQFF
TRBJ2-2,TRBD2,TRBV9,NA,TGTGCCAGCAGCGTATTTACCGGACTAGCGGGGGGCCCGGGCACCGGGGAGCTGTTTTTT,CASSVFTGLAGGPGTGELFF
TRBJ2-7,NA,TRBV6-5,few,TGTGCCAGCAGTACTTCAGGGACCTACGAGCAGTACTTC,CASSTSGTYEQYF
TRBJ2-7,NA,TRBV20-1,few,TGCAGTGCTAGAGATCACGACAGACCCTACGAGCAGTACTTC,CSARDHDRPYEQYF
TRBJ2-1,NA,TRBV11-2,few,TGTGCCAGCAGCCACGGGGCGTACAATGAGCAGTTCTTC,CASSHGAYNEQFF
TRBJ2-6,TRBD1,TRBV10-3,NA,TGTGCCACCAAGGGGGTGTACCGGGACAGGGCTGGGGCCAACGTCCTGACTTTC,CATKGVYRDRAGANVLTF
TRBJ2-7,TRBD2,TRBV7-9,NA,TGTGCCAGCAGCTTAGATCTGGAGCGGGGGGCCACTTACTTC,CASSLDLERGATYF
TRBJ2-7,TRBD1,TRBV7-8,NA,TGTGCCAGCAGCTCGGGACAGGGGCACTCCTACGAGCAGTACTTC,CASSSGQGHSYEQYF
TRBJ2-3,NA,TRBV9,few,TGTGCCAGCAGCGTAGAGGGGGTGAGCACAGATACGCAGTATTTT,CASSVEGVSTDTQYF
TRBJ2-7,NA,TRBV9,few,TGTGCCAGCAGCGTAGCTACGGCTGGGGTTGCGTACTTC,CASSVATAGVAYF
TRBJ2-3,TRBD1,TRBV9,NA,TGTGCCAGCAGCCCCGGACAGGGCGAGACAGATACGCAGTATTTT,CASSPGQGETDTQYF
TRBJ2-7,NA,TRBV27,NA,TGTGCCAGCAGTAACGGGGCCTACGAGCAGTACTTC,CASSNGAYEQYF
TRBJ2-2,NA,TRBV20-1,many,TGCAGTGCTAGAGTCCCCAACACCGGGGAGCTGTTTTTT,CSARVPNTGELFF
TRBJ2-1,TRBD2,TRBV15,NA,TGTGCCACCAGCAGAGATAAGGGACTAGCGGAAAACAATGAGCAGTTCTTC,CATSRDKGLAENNEQFF
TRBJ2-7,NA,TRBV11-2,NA,TGTGCCAGCAGCCGGACCGGTGAGCAGTACTTC,CASSRTGEQYF
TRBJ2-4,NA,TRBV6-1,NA,TGTGCCAGCAGTCATGTAGAACTAGCCAAAAACATTCAGTACTTC,CASSHVELAKNIQYF
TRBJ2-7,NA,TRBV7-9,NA,TGTGCCAGCAGCTCGTGGACCTACGAGCAGTACTTC,CASSSWTYEQYF
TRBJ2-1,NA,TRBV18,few,TGTGCCAGCTCACAAGGGACCACCGGAGGGTACAATGAGCAGTTCTTC,CASSQGTTGGYNEQFF
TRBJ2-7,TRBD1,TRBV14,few,TGTGCCAGCAGCCACCTTCCCTTGGCAGGGGGCCCGTTCTACGAGCAGTACTTC,CASSHLPLAGGPFYEQYF
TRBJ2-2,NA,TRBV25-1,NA,TGTGCCAGCAGTGACCGTCGCGAGAACACCGGGGAGCTGTTTTTT,CASSDRRENTGELFF
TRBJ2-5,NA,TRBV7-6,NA,TGTGCCAGCAGCCCGGGATTTAGCGTACAAGAGACCCAGTACTTC,CASSPGFSVQETQYF
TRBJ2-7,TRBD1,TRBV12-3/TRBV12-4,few,TGTGCCAGCATCTACTCTGGGGACAGGGGGTTTGAGCAGTACTTC,CASIYSGDRGFEQYF
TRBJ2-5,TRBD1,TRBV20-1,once,TGCAGTGCTAGAGATCTAGTGGACAGGGGGCTAGGGGAGACCCAGTACTTC,CSARDLVDRGLGETQYF
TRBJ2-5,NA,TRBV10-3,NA,TGTGCCATCAGTGAACCCTCGTTTAATAGCCAAGAGACCCAGTACTTC,CAISEPSFNSQETQYF
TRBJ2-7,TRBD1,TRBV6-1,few,TGTGCCAGCAGTGGCGACAGGGGAAGCTCCTACGAGCAGTACTTC,CASSGDRGSSYEQYF
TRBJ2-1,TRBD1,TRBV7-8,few,TGTGCCAGCAGCTTAGGAGGGGGCCCTAGACTCAACAATGAGCAGTTCTTC,CASSLGGGPRLNNEQFF
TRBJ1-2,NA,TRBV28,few,TGTGCCAGCAGTCCCTCCGGCGGGTATGGCTACACCTTC,CASSPSGGYGYTF